This TCR beta chain stems from a study of blood T cell repertoires in COVID-19. Overall study: T cells, B-cell-depleted T cells, or PBMCs provided the cDNA or gDNA that served as material.

The CDR3 runs to 15 residues. CDR1 is SGHRS and CDR2 is YFSETQ in the germline V gene. Trimming took 6 bases from V and 4 from J; bases not matched to a gene: 8. Assay: immunoSEQ multiplex PCR; the TCRdb copy retains only in-frame clones and omits some. The sample has under 200,000 clones; 83% are singletons. This rearrangement joins TRBV5-1 to TRBJ2-1, with 9 bases lining up with TRBD1. The sample was peripheral blood. The receptor comes from a woman between 65 and 79 years old who had recovered from COVID-19. For the CDR3, the DNA is TGCGCCAGCACCCCGACAGGGGGAGTTTACAATGAGCAGTTCTTC. It specifies CASTPTGGVYNEQFF.